This T cell receptor (beta chain) originates from a study of read filtering for tumor transcriptome and immune sequencing. Study information: Transcriptome libraries were built from DNase-treated RNA. RNA-seq yielded only about 75 to 1273 TCR reads, IR-seq about 4 to 10.27 million. Findings and caveats of the study: Single-read clonotypes: roughly 80% of IR-seq clonotypes (about 4% of reads), almost 75% of RNA-seq clonotypes (approximately 45% of reads).

Comment on this clonotype: The antigen remains unidentified.

At the time of active disease, bone marrow was collected from every patient. The library was built from 400 ng RNA with molecular barcoded adaptors for alpha/delta and beta/gamma chains. In TCRdb, the reads were re-called with MiXCR into one record per CDR3 protein. Of roughly 130,000 distinct CDR3 sequences in the sample, around 13% are singletons; the top ten hold approximately 11%. This TCR came from a donor at least 40 years old with multiple myeloma. Source material: a population of CD138-negative cells sorted from bone marrow.

The CDR3 bases are TGTGCCAGTAGTAAAGCAAAGGGGGCCACGGGCAATCAGCCCCAGCATTTT. Translated, it gives CASSKAKGATGNQPQHF. The chain carries TRBV19 and TRBJ1-5, with TRBD1 identical over 7 bases. Losses at the gene ends were 4 bases for V and 2 bases for J; bases not matched to a gene: 11. This CDR3 is built from 17 residues. CDR1 is LNHDA and CDR2 is SQIVND in the germline V gene (reference sequence). The full variable domain, its missing parts supplied by reference TRBV19 and TRBJ1-5, is DGGITQSPKYLFRKEGQNVTLSCEQNLNHDAMYWYRQDPGQGLRLIYYSQIVNDFQKGDIAEGYSVSREKKESFPLTVTSAQKNPTAFYLCASSKAKGATGNQPQHFGDGTRLSIL.